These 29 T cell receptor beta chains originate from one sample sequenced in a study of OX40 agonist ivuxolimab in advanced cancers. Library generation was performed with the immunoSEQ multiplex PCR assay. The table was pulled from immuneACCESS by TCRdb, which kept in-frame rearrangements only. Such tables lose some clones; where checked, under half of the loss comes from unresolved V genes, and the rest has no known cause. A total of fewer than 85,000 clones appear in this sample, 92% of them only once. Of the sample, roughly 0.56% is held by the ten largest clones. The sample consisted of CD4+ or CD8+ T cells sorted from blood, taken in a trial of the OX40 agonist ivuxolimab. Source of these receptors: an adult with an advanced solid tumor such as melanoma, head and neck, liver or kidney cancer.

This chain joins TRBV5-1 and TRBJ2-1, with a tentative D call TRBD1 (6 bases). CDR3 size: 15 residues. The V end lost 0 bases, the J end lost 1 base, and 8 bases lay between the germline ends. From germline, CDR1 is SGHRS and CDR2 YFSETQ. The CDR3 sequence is CASSLAGQSYNEQFF. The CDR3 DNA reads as TGCGCCAGCAGCTTGGCTGGACAGTCCTACAATGAGCAGTTCTTC. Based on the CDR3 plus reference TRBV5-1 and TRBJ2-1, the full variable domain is KAGVTQTPRYLIKTRGQQVTLSCSPISGHRSVSWYQQTPGQGLQFLFEYFSETQRNKGNFPGRFSGRQFSNSRSEMNVSTLELGDSALYLCASSLAGQSYNEQFFGPGTRLTVL.

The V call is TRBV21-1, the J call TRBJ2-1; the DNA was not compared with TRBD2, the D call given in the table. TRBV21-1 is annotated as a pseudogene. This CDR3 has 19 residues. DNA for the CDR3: TGTGCCAGCAGCAAAGCTCTTCCGACTAGGGCGGGAGGGGACAATGAGCAGTTCTTC. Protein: CASSKALPTRAGGDNEQFF.

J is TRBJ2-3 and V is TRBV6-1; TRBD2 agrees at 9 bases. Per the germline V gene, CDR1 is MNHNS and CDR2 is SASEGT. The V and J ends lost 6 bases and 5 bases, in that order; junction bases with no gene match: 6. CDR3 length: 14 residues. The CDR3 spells CASSPSGTVDTQYF. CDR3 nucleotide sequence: TGTGCCAGCAGCCCTAGCGGGACGGTAGATACGCAGTATTTT.

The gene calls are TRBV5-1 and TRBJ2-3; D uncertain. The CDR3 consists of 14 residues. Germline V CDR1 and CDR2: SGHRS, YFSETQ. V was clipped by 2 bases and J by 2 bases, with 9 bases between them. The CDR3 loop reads CASSFPLDTDTQYF. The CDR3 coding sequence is TGCGCCAGCAGCTTTCCACTTGACACAGATACGCAGTATTTT.

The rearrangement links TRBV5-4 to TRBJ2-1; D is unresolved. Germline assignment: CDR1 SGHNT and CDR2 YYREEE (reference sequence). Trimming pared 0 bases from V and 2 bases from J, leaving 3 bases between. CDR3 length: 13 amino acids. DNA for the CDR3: TGTGCCAGCAGCTTGGGCACCTACAATGAGCAGTTCTTC. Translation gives CASSLGTYNEQFF.

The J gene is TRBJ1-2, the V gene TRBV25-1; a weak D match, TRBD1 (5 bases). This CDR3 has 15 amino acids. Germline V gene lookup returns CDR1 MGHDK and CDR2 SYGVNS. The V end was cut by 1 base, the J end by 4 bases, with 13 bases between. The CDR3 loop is CASSELGDSFYGYTF. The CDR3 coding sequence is TGTGCCAGCAGTGAATTAGGAGACAGCTTCTATGGCTACACCTTC.

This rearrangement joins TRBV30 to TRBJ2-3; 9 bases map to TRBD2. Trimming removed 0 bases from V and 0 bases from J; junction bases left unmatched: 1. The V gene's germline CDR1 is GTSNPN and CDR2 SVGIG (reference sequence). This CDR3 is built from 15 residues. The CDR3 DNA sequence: TGTGCCTGGAGTGTTAGCGGGAGAAGCACAGATACGCAGTATTTT. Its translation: CAWSVSGRSTDTQYF.

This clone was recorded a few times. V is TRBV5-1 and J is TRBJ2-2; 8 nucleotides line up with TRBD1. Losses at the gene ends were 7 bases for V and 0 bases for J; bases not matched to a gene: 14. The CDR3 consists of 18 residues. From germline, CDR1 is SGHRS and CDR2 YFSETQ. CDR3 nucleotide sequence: TGCGCCAGCCGGCAGATAGGCCGGGGACAGGCGAACACCGGGGAGCTGTTTTTT. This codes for CASRQIGRGQANTGELFF. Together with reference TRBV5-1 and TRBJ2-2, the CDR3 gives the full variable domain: KAGVTQTPRYLIKTRGQQVTLSCSPISGHRSVSWYQQTPGQGLQFLFEYFSETQRNKGNFPGRFSGRQFSNSRSEMNVSTLELGDSALYLCASRQIGRGQANTGELFFGEGSRLTVL.

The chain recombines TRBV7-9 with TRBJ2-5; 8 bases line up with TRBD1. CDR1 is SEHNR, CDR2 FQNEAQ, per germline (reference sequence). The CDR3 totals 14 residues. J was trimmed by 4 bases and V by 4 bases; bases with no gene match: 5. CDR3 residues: CASSSPGGSETQYF. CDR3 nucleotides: TGTGCCAGCAGCTCTCCAGGGGGCTCAGAGACCCAGTACTTC.

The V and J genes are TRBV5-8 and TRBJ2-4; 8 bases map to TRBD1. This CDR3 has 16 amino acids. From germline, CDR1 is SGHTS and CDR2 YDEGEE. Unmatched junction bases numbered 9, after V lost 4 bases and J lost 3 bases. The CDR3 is CASSDPGGFGKNIQYF. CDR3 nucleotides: TGTGCCAGCAGCGACCCAGGGGGCTTTGGCAAAAACATTCAGTACTTC.

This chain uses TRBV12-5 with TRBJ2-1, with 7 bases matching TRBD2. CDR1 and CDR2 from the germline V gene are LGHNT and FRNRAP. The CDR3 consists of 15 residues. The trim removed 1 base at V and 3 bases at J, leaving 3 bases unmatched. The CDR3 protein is CASGLDGGNYNEQFF. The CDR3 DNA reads TGTGCTAGTGGTTTGGACGGGGGGAACTACAATGAGCAGTTCTTC.

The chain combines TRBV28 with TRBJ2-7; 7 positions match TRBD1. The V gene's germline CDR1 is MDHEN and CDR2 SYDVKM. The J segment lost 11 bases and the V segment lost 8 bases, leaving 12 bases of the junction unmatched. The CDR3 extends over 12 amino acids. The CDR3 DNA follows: TGTGCCAGCGGTGGGATAAGGACAGGCGAGTACTTC. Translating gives CASGGIRTGEYF.

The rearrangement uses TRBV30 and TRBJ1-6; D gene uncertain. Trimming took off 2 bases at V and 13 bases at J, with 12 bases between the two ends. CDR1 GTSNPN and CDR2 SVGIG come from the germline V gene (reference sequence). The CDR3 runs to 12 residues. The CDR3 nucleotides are TGTGCCTGGAGTAGTTTATCGGGGCCCCTCCACTTT. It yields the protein CAWSSLSGPLHF.

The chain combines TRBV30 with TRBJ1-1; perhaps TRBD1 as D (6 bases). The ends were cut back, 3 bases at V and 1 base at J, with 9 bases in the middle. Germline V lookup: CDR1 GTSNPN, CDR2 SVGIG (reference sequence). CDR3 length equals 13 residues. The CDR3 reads CAWSTRGNTEAFF. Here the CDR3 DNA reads TGTGCCTGGAGCACCAGGGGGAACACTGAAGCTTTCTTT.

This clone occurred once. CDR3 sequence: CASSRRDLSKNIQYF. DNA of the CDR3: TGTGCCAGCAGTCGCAGGGATCTATCCAAAAACATTCAGTACTTC. The V call is TRBV2, the J call TRBJ2-4, with a weak D call TRBD1 (5 bases). V lost 5 bases, J lost 2 bases, and 13 bases lay in between. The CDR3 has 15 residues. Germline V gene lookup returns CDR1 SNHLY and CDR2 FYNNEI.

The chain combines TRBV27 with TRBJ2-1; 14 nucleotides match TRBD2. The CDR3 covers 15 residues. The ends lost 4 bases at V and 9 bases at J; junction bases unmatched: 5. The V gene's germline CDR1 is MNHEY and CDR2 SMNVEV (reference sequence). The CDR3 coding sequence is TGTGCCAGCAGTTCCCGACTAGCGGGGGGGGGTGAGCAGTTCTTC. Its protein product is CASSSRLAGGGEQFF.

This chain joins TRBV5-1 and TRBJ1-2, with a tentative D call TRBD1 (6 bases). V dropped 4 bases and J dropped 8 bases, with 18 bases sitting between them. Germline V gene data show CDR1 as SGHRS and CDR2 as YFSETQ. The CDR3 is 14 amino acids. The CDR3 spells CASSVAQGSPGYTF. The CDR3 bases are TGCGCCAGCAGCGTCGCGCAGGGGTCTCCAGGCTACACCTTC.

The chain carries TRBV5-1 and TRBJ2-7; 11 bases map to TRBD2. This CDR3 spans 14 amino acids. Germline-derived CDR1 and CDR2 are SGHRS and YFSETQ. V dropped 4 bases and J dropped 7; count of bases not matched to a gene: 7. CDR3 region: CASSLGLAAPEQYF. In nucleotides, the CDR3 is TGCGCCAGCAGCCTGGGACTAGCGGCCCCGGAGCAGTACTTC.

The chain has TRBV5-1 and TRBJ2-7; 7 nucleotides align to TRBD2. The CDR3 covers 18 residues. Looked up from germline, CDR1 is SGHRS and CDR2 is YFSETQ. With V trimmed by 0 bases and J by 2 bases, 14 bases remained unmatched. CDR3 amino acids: CASSLGLAGRVATYEQYF. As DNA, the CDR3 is TGCGCCAGCAGCTTGGGACTAGCAGGACGGGTCGCCACCTACGAGCAGTACTTC.

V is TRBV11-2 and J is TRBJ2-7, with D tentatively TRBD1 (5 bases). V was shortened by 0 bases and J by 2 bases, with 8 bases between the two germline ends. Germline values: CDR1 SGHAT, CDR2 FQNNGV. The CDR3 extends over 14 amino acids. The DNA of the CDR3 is TGTGCCAGCAGCTTAGATACAGGTCCCTACGAGCAGTACTTC. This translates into CASSLDTGPYEQYF. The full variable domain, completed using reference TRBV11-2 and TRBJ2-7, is EAGVAQSPRYKIIEKRQSVAFWCNPISGHATLYWYQQILGQGPKLLIQFQNNGVVDDSQLPKDRFSAERLKGVDSTLKIQPAKLEDSAVYLCASSLDTGPYEQYFGPGTRLTVT.

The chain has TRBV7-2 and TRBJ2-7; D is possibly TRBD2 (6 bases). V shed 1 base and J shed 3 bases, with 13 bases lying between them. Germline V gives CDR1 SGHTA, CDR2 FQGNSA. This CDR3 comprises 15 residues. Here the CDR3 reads CASSLVVQGGYEQYF. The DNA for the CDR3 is TGTGCCAGCAGCTTAGTAGTCCAGGGAGGCTACGAGCAGTACTTC.

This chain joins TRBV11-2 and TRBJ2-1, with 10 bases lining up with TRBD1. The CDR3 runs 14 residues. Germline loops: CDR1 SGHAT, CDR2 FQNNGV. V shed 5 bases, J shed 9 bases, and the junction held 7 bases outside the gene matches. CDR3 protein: CASSIRQGAGEQFF. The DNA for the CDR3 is TGTGCCAGCAGCATCAGACAGGGGGCAGGTGAGCAGTTCTTC.

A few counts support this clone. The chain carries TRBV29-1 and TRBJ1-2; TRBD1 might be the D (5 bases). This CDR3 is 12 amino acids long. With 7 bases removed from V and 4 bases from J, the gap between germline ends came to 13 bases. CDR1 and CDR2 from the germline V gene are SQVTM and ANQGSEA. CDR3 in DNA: TGCAGCGCCGGGGACCTTCTCTATGGCTACACCTTC. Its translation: CSAGDLLYGYTF.

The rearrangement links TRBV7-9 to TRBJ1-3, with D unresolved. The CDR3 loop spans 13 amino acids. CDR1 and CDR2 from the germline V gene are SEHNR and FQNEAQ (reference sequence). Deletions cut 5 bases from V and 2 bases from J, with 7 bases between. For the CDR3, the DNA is TGTGCCAGCAGCCTAGTAGCTGGAAACACCATATATTTT. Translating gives CASSLVAGNTIYF.

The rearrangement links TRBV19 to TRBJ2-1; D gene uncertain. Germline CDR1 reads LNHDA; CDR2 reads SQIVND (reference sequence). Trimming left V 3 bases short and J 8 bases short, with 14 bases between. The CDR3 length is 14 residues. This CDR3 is CASSIGVASYEQFF. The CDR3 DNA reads TGTGCCAGTAGTATTGGGGTAGCCTCTTATGAGCAGTTCTTC.

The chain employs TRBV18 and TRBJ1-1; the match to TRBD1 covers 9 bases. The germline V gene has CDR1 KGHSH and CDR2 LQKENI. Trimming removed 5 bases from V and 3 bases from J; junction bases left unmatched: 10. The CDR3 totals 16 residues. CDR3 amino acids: CASSATGGIADTEAFF. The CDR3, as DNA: TGTGCCAGCTCAGCGACAGGGGGTATCGCAGACACTGAAGCTTTCTTT.

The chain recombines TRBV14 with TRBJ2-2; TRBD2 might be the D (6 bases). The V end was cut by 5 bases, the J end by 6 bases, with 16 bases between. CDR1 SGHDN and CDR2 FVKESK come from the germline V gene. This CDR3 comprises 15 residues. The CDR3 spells CASSTLGGRPGELFF. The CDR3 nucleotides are TGTGCCAGCAGCACTCTGGGGGGTCGGCCCGGGGAGCTGTTTTTT.

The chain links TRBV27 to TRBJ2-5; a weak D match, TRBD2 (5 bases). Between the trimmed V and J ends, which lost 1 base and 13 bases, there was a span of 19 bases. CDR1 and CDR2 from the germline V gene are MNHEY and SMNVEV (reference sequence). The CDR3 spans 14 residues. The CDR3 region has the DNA TGTGCCAGCAGTTTATTCCCCCAAAGCGGCTCCCCGTACTTC. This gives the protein CASSLFPQSGSPYF.

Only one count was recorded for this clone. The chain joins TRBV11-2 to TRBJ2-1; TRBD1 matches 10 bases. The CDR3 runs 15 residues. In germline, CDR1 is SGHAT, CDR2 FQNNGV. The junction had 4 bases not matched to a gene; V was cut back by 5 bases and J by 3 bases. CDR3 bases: TGTGCCAGCAGCCCAGGACAGGGGGTCTACAATGAGCAGTTCTTC. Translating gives CASSPGQGVYNEQFF.